These 20 T cell receptor beta chains share one sample of origin, sequenced in a study of T cells after yellow fever vaccination. TCRdb ran MiXCR on the 5' RACE reads and lists one entry per CDR3 protein. The sample holds around 250,000 distinct CDR3 sequences, 6% to 7.5% seen once. The source was CD4+ T cells sorted from PBMCs, collected 15 days after the yellow fever booster vaccination. These TCRs come from a man aged 25 to 45 who received the YFV17D yellow fever vaccine.

The rearrangement joins TRBV12-3 or TRBV12-4 to TRBJ2-1; 11 nucleotides agree with TRBD2. Germline trimming cut 7 bases from V and 0 bases from J; bases unmatched to any gene: 11. The CDR3 loop spans 18 amino acids. CDR3 protein: CASTEPPTSGGSYNEQFF. CDR3 sequence (DNA): TGTGCCAGCACCGAACCTCCTACTAGCGGGGGCTCCTACAATGAGCAGTTCTTC.

This clonotype occurred a few times. V is TRBV10-3 and J is TRBJ2-5; D remains ambiguous. The CDR3 is made up of 15 amino acids. Germline-derived CDR1 and CDR2 are ENHRY and SYGVKD. The V end was cut by 0 bases, the J end by 6 bases, with 14 bases between. CDR3 residues: CAISESDTTVQTQYF. The CDR3 coding sequence is TGTGCCATCAGTGAGTCAGACACGACCGTGCAGACCCAGTACTTC.

The chain has TRBV28 and TRBJ2-7, with 12 positions matching TRBD2. The CDR3 is made up of 15 amino acids. Unmatched junction bases numbered 2, after V lost 3 bases and J lost 2 bases. Germline CDR1 is MDHEN and CDR2 is SYDVKM. This chain's CDR3 is CASSFSSGRAYEQYF. The DNA of the CDR3 is TGTGCCAGCAGTTTTTCTAGCGGGAGGGCCTACGAGCAGTACTTC. The variable domain in full, with the rest retrieved from reference TRBV28 and TRBJ2-7, is DVKVTQSSRYLVKRTGEKVFLECVQDMDHENMFWYRQDPGLGLRLIYFSYDVKMKEKGDIPEGYSVSREKKERFSLILESASTNQTSMYLCASSFSSGRAYEQYFGPGTRLTVT.

This clonotype has at least ten counts. The CDR3 DNA sequence: TGTGCCAGCAGTCCCGGACCAGAGGAGCAGTTCTTC. Translation gives CASSPGPEEQFF. J is TRBJ2-1 and V is TRBV12-3 or TRBV12-4, with D unresolved. This CDR3 is built from 12 residues. The V and J ends lost 5 bases and 10 bases respectively, with 12 bases between them.

The chain is built from TRBV5-1 and TRBJ2-5; 9 bases are shared with TRBD1. V lost 4 bases to trimming and J lost 10 bases; unmatched junction nucleotides: 11. The CDR3 is 14 amino acids. In germline, CDR1 is SGHRS, CDR2 YFSETQ. The CDR3 sequence: CASSLTGGGSDQYF. For the CDR3, the DNA is TGCGCCAGCAGCCTTACAGGGGGCGGTTCGGACCAGTACTTC.

In its sample, this clonotype was seen a few times. The junction departs from the called germline gene at one end, perhaps through a read error. The chain couples TRBV5-4 to TRBJ2-2, with D perhaps given as TRBD1 or TRBD2 (5 bases each). The CDR3 covers 12 residues. Germline V gene data show CDR1 as SGHNT and CDR2 as YYREEE (reference sequence). The DNA of the CDR3 is TGCGTGGGACGGGAAGGGCCCGGGGAGCTGTTTTTT. Translated: CVGREGPGELFF.

The table lists this clonotype with a few counts. The CDR3 region has the DNA TGTGCCTGGAGTGTACGGCTAGCGGGACGGGGTCCCAAAAACATTCAGTACTTC. Its translation is CAWSVRLAGRGPKNIQYF. The chain has TRBV30 and TRBJ2-4; TRBD2 agrees at 9 bases. V lost 0 bases to trimming and J lost 2 bases; unmatched junction nucleotides: 11. Looked up from germline, CDR1 is GTSNPN and CDR2 is SVGIG (reference sequence). This CDR3 comprises 18 residues.

This clonotype was seen only a few times. The rearrangement uses TRBV6-5 and TRBJ2-1; 8 bases line up with TRBD1. The CDR3 length is 15 residues. Germline loops: CDR1 MNHEY, CDR2 SVGAGI. Trimming at V came to 6 bases and at J to 5 bases, leaving 9 bases not matched to a gene. As DNA, the CDR3 is TGTGCCAGCAGCACCGGGGCGACAGGGGACAATGAGCAGTTCTTC. It yields the protein CASSTGATGDNEQFF.

This clonotype was recorded a few times. The chain joins TRBV7-9 to TRBJ2-7; 9 nucleotides agree with TRBD2. The germline CDR1 and CDR2 sequences are SEHNR and FQNEAQ (reference sequence). With V trimmed by 5 bases and J by 1 base, 9 bases remained unmatched. There are 16 residues in the CDR3. CDR3 nucleotide sequence: TGTGCCAGCAGCCGGCGGGGGGGCATTGGGTCCTACGAGCAGTACTTC. This translates into CASSRRGGIGSYEQYF.

This clonotype appeared a few times. The gene calls are TRBV5-1 and TRBJ2-7; possibly TRBD1 for D (6 bases). Trimming left V 4 bases short and J 1 base short, with 12 bases between. Germline-derived CDR1 and CDR2 are SGHRS and YFSETQ. This CDR3 spans 14 amino acids. The CDR3 loop reads CASSQDSGSYEQYF. The CDR3 DNA reads as TGCGCCAGCAGCCAGGACAGTGGGTCCTACGAGCAGTACTTC.

This clonotype came up a few times. The gene calls are TRBV5-5 and TRBJ2-1; possible D gene TRBD2, 5 bases. This CDR3 has 16 amino acids. CDR1 and CDR2 (germline): SGHKS, YYEKEE (reference sequence). V shed 0 bases and J shed 6 bases, with 16 bases lying between them. CDR3: CASSLVLRASTNEQFF. The CDR3 region has the DNA TGTGCCAGCAGCTTGGTCCTTCGGGCTAGCACCAATGAGCAGTTCTTC.

Of note for this clonotype: Compared with germline, one end of the junction differs, possibly owing to a read error. The CDR3 loop is CASSLWLSGANVLTF. The CDR3 coding sequence is TGTGCCAGCAGCTTGTGGCTCTCTGGGGCTAACGTCCTGACTTTC. The chain uses TRBV5-6 and TRBJ2-6; maybe TRBD1 (5 bases). This CDR3 contains 15 residues. CDR1 and CDR2 (germline): SGHDT, YYEEEE.

This clonotype has a count of ten or more. This rearrangement joins TRBV20-1 to TRBJ1-1; D not certain. Germline loops: CDR1 DFQATT, CDR2 SNEGSKA (reference sequence). The V and J ends lost 3 bases and 11 bases respectively, with 22 bases between them. This CDR3 contains 14 residues. Here the CDR3 DNA reads TGCAGTGCTAGTGACTATCGGACGTCTGGGTTGGCTTTCTTT. Protein product: CSASDYRTSGLAFF.

This clonotype appeared many times. V usage is TRBV20-1 and J usage is TRBJ2-2; 9 bases are a match to TRBD2. The CDR3 consists of 16 residues. The J segment lost 5 bases and the V segment lost 3 bases, leaving 10 bases of the junction unmatched. Germline assignment: CDR1 DFQATT and CDR2 SNEGSKA (reference sequence). This chain's CDR3 is CSASLAGGPRTGELFF. The CDR3 region has the DNA TGCAGTGCTAGTTTGGCGGGAGGGCCGAGAACCGGGGAGCTGTTTTTT.

This clonotype was detected only a few times. The chain couples TRBV11-2 to TRBJ2-3; D not resolved. The germline V and J ends were trimmed by 5 bases and 3 bases, with 9 bases remaining between them. This CDR3 region has 13 residues. Germline CDR1 reads SGHAT; CDR2 reads FQNNGV. The CDR3 nucleotides read TGTGCCAGCAGCCCCCGGGTGACAGATACGCAGTATTTT. This sequence encodes CASSPRVTDTQYF.

This clonotype was counted a few times. This CDR3 reads CSVAMDRRGQPQHF. CDR3 bases: TGCAGCGTCGCGATGGACAGGCGGGGGCAGCCCCAGCATTTT. The J gene is TRBJ1-5, the V gene TRBV29-1, with 7 bases fitting TRBD1. This CDR3 comprises 14 residues. The germline V gene has CDR1 SQVTM and CDR2 ANQGSEA. The V and J ends lost 6 bases and 7 bases, in that order; junction bases with no gene match: 12.

This clonotype was counted ten times or more. V usage is TRBV4-3 and J usage is TRBJ2-4; D is perhaps TRBD2 (5 bases). The CDR3 is made up of 13 amino acids. Trimming removed 10 bases at V and 6 bases at J, with 16 bases between. Germline values: CDR1 LGHNA, CDR2 YSLEER. The CDR3 bases are TGCGCCACGTCGGACTTAGCCGGAAACATTCAGTACTTC. This codes for CATSDLAGNIQYF.

In this sample, this clonotype turned up a few times. CDR3 in DNA: TGCAGCGCGACAGGGGCGTACGCTGGAAAGACCCAGTACTTC. This sequence encodes CSATGAYAGKTQYF. The chain carries TRBV29-1 and TRBJ2-5; 8 bases map to TRBD1. V trimming: 7 bases; J trimming: 6 bases; junction bases outside the gene matches: 13. The length of the CDR3 is 14 residues. In germline, CDR1 is SQVTM, CDR2 ANQGSEA. The whole variable domain, filled in from reference TRBV29-1 and TRBJ2-5, reads SAVISQKPSRDICQRGTSLTIQCQVDSQVTMMFWYRQQPGQSLTLIATANQGSEATYESGFVIDKFPISRPNLTFSTLTVSNMSPEDSSIYLCSATGAYAGKTQYFGPGTRLLVL.

This clonotype was seen at least ten times. This chain connects TRBV20-1 to TRBJ2-3, with TRBD2 as a possible D gene (5 bases). There are 13 residues in the CDR3. Germline V gives CDR1 DFQATT, CDR2 SNEGSKA (reference sequence). V lost 3 bases to trimming and J lost 6 bases, with 13 bases between them. The CDR3 bases are TGCAGTGCTAGCGGGCCTAGGAGGGATACGCAGTATTTT. It encodes CSASGPRRDTQYF.

This clonotype was seen more than once but under ten times. This chain links TRBV6-1 with TRBJ1-1; 7 bases agree with TRBD1. Germline values: CDR1 MNHNS, CDR2 SASEGT. The CDR3 sequence is 14 residues long. Losses at the gene ends were 1 base for V and 5 bases for J; bases not matched to a gene: 4. CDR3 residues: CASSEVRGLTEAFF. The CDR3 region has the DNA TGTGCCAGCAGTGAAGTAAGGGGGCTGACTGAAGCTTTCTTT.